The 24 T cell receptor beta chains below come from one sample, sequenced in a study of cytomegalovirus exposure and HLA in healthy donors. Primers: 60 Vbeta forward and 13 Jbeta reverse. Data came from immunoSEQ multiplex PCR; TCRdb stores just in-frame clones and leaves some out. The sample contains 110,000 to 150,000 clones, more than 65% of which appear only once. The sample comprised PBMCs. All receptors derive from a woman aged 25 to 45 in good health and CMV-seronegative.

The V call is TRBV5-8, the J call TRBJ2-7, with D perhaps TRBD2 (5 bases). Trimming took off 0 bases at V and 5 bases at J, with 15 bases between the two ends. This CDR3 has 15 amino acids. Germline CDR1 is SGHTS and CDR2 is YDEGEE. The CDR3 loop is CASSLGLRVSNEQYF. The DNA for the CDR3 is TGTGCCAGCAGCTTGGGACTAAGGGTTTCCAACGAGCAGTACTTC.

V gene TRBV2 combines with J gene TRBJ2-7; 7 nucleotides align to TRBD1. The CDR3 has 12 residues. V was clipped by 4 bases and J by 5 bases; unmatched bases: 2. Looked up from germline, CDR1 is SNHLY and CDR2 is FYNNEI. CDR3 residues: CASSGQGHEQYV. The CDR3 DNA follows: TGTGCCAGCAGTGGACAGGGTCACGAGCAGTACGTC.

The chain links TRBV20-1 to TRBJ2-5, with D maybe TRBD1 (5 bases). V was pared by 4 bases and J by 5 bases, with 8 bases between. CDR1 DFQATT and CDR2 SNEGSKA come from the germline V gene (reference sequence). The CDR3 has 11 amino acids. The CDR3 region is CSAKPGETQYF. DNA of the CDR3: TGCAGTGCTAAGCCAGGGGAGACCCAGTACTTC.

The V call is TRBV27, the J call TRBJ1-4; a possible D gene is TRBD1 (5 bases). Germline V gene data show CDR1 as MNHEY and CDR2 as SMNVEV (reference sequence). V was clipped by 10 bases and J by 8 bases, with 17 bases between them. This CDR3 comprises 13 residues. This CDR3 reads CATRTNYNEKLFF. In DNA, the CDR3 is TGTGCCACCAGGACAAATTATAACGAAAAACTGTTTTTT.

This clone occurred a few times. The rearrangement joins TRBV28 to TRBJ2-4, with 7 bases fitting TRBD1. The junction had 1 base not matched to a gene; V was cut back by 2 bases and J by 0 bases. The CDR3 spans 15 residues. The germline V gene has CDR1 MDHEN and CDR2 SYDVKM. CDR3 loop: CASSLGTVAKNIQYF. In nucleotides, the CDR3 is TGTGCCAGCAGTTTAGGGACAGTAGCCAAAAACATTCAGTACTTC. Complete variable domain (other parts from reference TRBV28 and TRBJ2-4): DVKVTQSSRYLVKRTGEKVFLECVQDMDHENMFWYRQDPGLGLRLIYFSYDVKMKEKGDIPEGYSVSREKKERFSLILESASTNQTSMYLCASSLGTVAKNIQYFGAGTRLSVL.

The chain recombines TRBV5-4 with TRBJ2-1; no clear D gene. Germline CDR1 reads SGHNT; CDR2 reads YYREEE (reference sequence). The V gene lost 4 bases and the J gene lost 12 bases, with 14 bases spanning the gap. The CDR3 totals 12 residues. CDR3 bases: TGTGCCAGCAGCACAGACCCCTCGGTGCAGTTCTTC. The encoded protein is CASSTDPSVQFF.

J is TRBJ1-2 and V is TRBV5-4; TRBD1 matches 10 bases. V lost 4 bases and J lost 8; bases outside the gene matches: 11. Germline lookup yields CDR1 SGHNT and CDR2 YYREEE (reference sequence). CDR3 length: 15 amino acids. The CDR3 is CASSQAVGTGVGYTF. Written as DNA, the CDR3 is TGTGCCAGCAGCCAGGCAGTTGGGACAGGGGTCGGCTACACCTTC.

This clone was counted only a few times. This chain joins TRBV2 and TRBJ2-1; 9 nucleotides agree with TRBD2. The CDR3 covers 15 residues. V dropped 7 bases and J dropped 5; count of bases not matched to a gene: 9. Germline loops: CDR1 SNHLY, CDR2 FYNNEI. The CDR3 loop is CASIRRGGPNNEQFF. CDR3 coding DNA: TGTGCCAGCATCCGGCGGGGGGGCCCTAACAATGAGCAGTTCTTC.

The chain uses TRBV28 and TRBJ2-3; 8 positions match TRBD1. The junction had 8 bases not matched to a gene; V was cut back by 6 bases and J by 0 bases. Germline V gene lookup returns CDR1 MDHEN and CDR2 SYDVKM. CDR3 size: 16 residues. The CDR3 reads CASRNQGAQSTDTQYF. The CDR3 DNA sequence: TGTGCCAGCAGAAACCAGGGGGCGCAGAGCACAGATACGCAGTATTTT.

This clone occurred once. The identical CDR3 is also encoded by other nucleotide sequences in the sample. This chain joins TRBV10-3 and TRBJ1-1; no firm D call. The CDR3 runs to 14 residues. The germline V gene encodes CDR1 ENHRY and CDR2 SYGVKD. Deletions cut 2 bases from V and 5 bases from J, with 12 bases between. The CDR3: CAISERTGETEAFF. The CDR3 DNA follows: TGTGCCATCAGTGAGCGGACCGGGGAGACTGAAGCTTTCTTT.

The chain uses TRBV5-6 and TRBJ1-2, with a possible D match to TRBD1 (5 bases). CDR1 is SGHDT, CDR2 YYEEEE, per germline. V was shortened by 3 bases and J by 5 bases, with 14 bases between the two germline ends. The CDR3 has 14 amino acids. The DNA for the CDR3 is TGTGCCAGCAGCTGGCGGGGGGTACCTTATGGCTACACCTTC. Residues: CASSWRGVPYGYTF.

The V call is TRBV6-4, the J call TRBJ2-3; D gene unclear. CDR1 and CDR2 (germline): MRHNA, SNTAGT. The CDR3 length is 13 residues. V lost 0 bases, J lost 3 bases, and 4 bases lay in between. CDR3 DNA sequence: TGTGCCAGCAGTGACTCTCGTACAGATACGCAGTATTTT. Protein sequence: CASSDSRTDTQYF.

The chain recombines TRBV6-1 with TRBJ1-2; tentatively, D is TRBD1 (5 bases). CDR1 and CDR2 (germline): MNHNS, SASEGT. The CDR3 runs 13 residues. Trimming pared 10 bases from V and 5 bases from J, leaving 17 bases between. The CDR3 nucleotides are TGTGCCACACCTTATCGACAGTGGTATGGCTACACCTTC. Protein: CATPYRQWYGYTF.

The gene calls are TRBV9 and TRBJ1-6; D might be TRBD1 (5 bases). With 4 bases removed from V and 5 bases from J, the gap between germline ends came to 19 bases. This CDR3 has 17 amino acids. The V gene's germline CDR1 is SGDLS and CDR2 YYNGEE. CDR3 loop: CASSQTLQGSNNSPLHF. The CDR3 region has the DNA TGTGCCAGCAGCCAAACGCTCCAGGGCAGTAATAATTCACCCCTCCACTTT.

The chain couples TRBV7-8 to TRBJ2-7; D might be TRBD2 (5 bases). V gave up 5 bases and J gave up 2 bases, with 10 bases separating them. Looked up from germline, CDR1 is SGHVS and CDR2 is FQNEAQ. The length of the CDR3 is 13 residues. The CDR3 spells CASSIGETYEQYV. DNA for the CDR3: TGTGCCAGCAGCATCGGGGAGACCTACGAGCAGTACGTC.

The chain combines TRBV30 with TRBJ1-5; possibly TRBD1 for D (5 bases). Trimming cost V 1 base and J 6 bases, with 10 bases left between them. The CDR3 is made up of 13 amino acids. Germline V lookup: CDR1 GTSNPN, CDR2 SVGIG (reference sequence). Written as DNA, the CDR3 is TGTGCCTGGAGTGCCCGACAGAGTCAGCCCCAGCATTTT. It codes for CAWSARQSQPQHF.

The J gene is TRBJ2-7, the V gene TRBV5-1; 16 bases fit TRBD2. The germline V gene encodes CDR1 SGHRS and CDR2 YFSETQ. The trim removed 4 bases at V and 4 bases at J, leaving 5 bases unmatched. The CDR3 covers 16 residues. CDR3 DNA sequence: TGCGCCAGCAGCGTTGGGACTAGCGGGAGGGTTTACGAGCAGTACTTC. Protein sequence: CASSVGTSGRVYEQYF.

The chain employs TRBV20-1 and TRBJ1-5, with TRBD1 matching 7 bases. CDR3 length: 10 amino acids. Germline V lookup: CDR1 DFQATT, CDR2 SNEGSKA (reference sequence). CDR3: CSTGVGPQHF. The DNA of the CDR3 is TGCAGCACAGGGGTGGGCCCCCAGCATTTT.

This chain connects TRBV5-4 to TRBJ2-7, with 13 bases identical to TRBD2. Trimming removed 0 bases from V and 8 bases from J; junction bases left unmatched: 5. Germline loops: CDR1 SGHNT, CDR2 YYREEE (reference sequence). This CDR3 has 15 residues. CDR3 protein: CASSLAGTSGTKQYV. The DNA for the CDR3 is TGTGCCAGCAGCTTGGCCGGGACTAGCGGGACCAAGCAGTACGTC.

This clone has just a few counts. V and J are TRBV28 and TRBJ2-1; 8 bases map to TRBD1. The CDR3 contains 15 residues. From germline, CDR1 is MDHEN and CDR2 SYDVKM. V shed 4 bases, J shed 2 bases, and the junction held 4 bases outside the gene matches. CDR3 region: CASSWQGAPYNEQFF. In nucleotides, the CDR3 is TGTGCCAGCAGTTGGCAGGGGGCCCCCTACAATGAGCAGTTCTTC.

This clone has ten or more counts. The J gene is TRBJ2-7, the V gene TRBV5-6, with 8 nucleotides matching TRBD2. After removal of 8 bases from V and 5 bases from J, the junction contained 9 bases not matched to a gene. The length of the CDR3 is 13 residues. The germline V gene encodes CDR1 SGHDT and CDR2 YYEEEE. The CDR3 region has the DNA TGTGCCAGAACGCCAGCGGGGGAGGACGAGCAGTACGTC. Its protein product is CARTPAGEDEQYV.

In this sample, this clone turned up a few times. The chain recombines TRBV10-2 with TRBJ2-1; a weak D match, TRBD2 (6 bases). V was clipped by 4 bases and J by 5 bases, with 18 bases between them. CDR1 WSHSY and CDR2 SAAADI come from the germline V gene. The CDR3 is made up of 16 amino acids. CDR3 protein: CASSASLAYHDNEQFF. CDR3 DNA sequence: TGCGCCAGCAGTGCCTCCCTAGCGTATCATGACAATGAGCAGTTCTTC.

The genes are TRBV5-6 and TRBJ2-3; TRBD1 agrees at 9 bases. Germline CDR1 reads SGHDT; CDR2 reads YYEEEE. The junction had 4 bases not matched to a gene; V was cut back by 0 bases and J by 2 bases. CDR3 length equals 16 residues. In nucleotides, the CDR3 is TGTGCCAGCAGCTTGGTAGGACAGGGGTTCACAGATACGCAGTATTTT. This sequence encodes CASSLVGQGFTDTQYF.

The genes are TRBV5-1 and TRBJ2-5; 7 nucleotides match TRBD1. Germline lookup yields CDR1 SGHRS and CDR2 YFSETQ. V lost 2 bases to trimming and J lost 1 base; unmatched junction nucleotides: 11. The CDR3 extends over 17 amino acids. Written as DNA, the CDR3 is TGCGCCAGCAGCTTAGCGCCAGGGGGAGACTCCCAAGAGACCCAGTACTTC. As protein: CASSLAPGGDSQETQYF.